This TCR beta chain stems from a study of naive and memory T cell subsets (dated by TCRdb to between 2016 and 2019). Broadly, across the study: Sorted naive and memory T cell subsets from peripheral blood were analyzed in the study using a UMI-based, open-source pipeline for TCR alpha and beta sequencing. Complete agreement was observed between the functional CMV T cell responses and the IgG serology results. RNA was DNase-treated and reverse transcribed with TCR constant-region primers, mostly using SuperScript III. Paper-wide results and their limitations: Following error correction, more than 95% of naive TCR sequences occurred only once, which made naive abundance distributions much steeper than those of memory subsets. The abundance of TCRs followed a power law with an exponent that differed between naive and memory subsets yet stayed consistent across the three individuals. The repertoire findings for the naive and memory subsets could not be validated against a ground truth because none was available. Single alpha or beta chain sequences, rather than paired alpha/beta receptors, were used to define clonotypes. Gini index rose and Shannon and inverse Simpson diversity fell from naive through CM, EM and EMRA in both CD4 and CD8 cells. RNA-based TCR counts may be affected by expression changes linked to T cell activation and differentiation.

To note about this clonotype: The antigen it recognizes is unknown. No base quality information exists; no much larger clone differs at one position.

V is trimmed back by 5 bases and J by 4 bases, and the junction contains 10 bases that no gene match accounts for. The CDR3 measures 17 amino acids from cysteine to phenylalanine. Only the CDR3 part of the read is kept: 51 bases, read in frame from the first base. The CDR1 and CDR2 encoded by the germline V gene are MNHEY and SVGAGI. Separate amplification of TCR alpha and beta chain libraries was performed from the second PCR step onward. CMV status of each donor was established by measuring IFNgamma production from CD4+ T cells after fresh PBMCs were stimulated overnight with CMV viral lysate. Using Miltenyi beads, CD4 T cells were first positively selected, and CD8 T cells were then positively selected from the CD4-negative fraction. After staining for CD3, CD4, CD8, CD45RA, CD27 and a live/dead dye, cells were sorted on a BD Aria II into four subsets based on CD45RA and CD27. Blood was obtained from three healthy volunteers, and the blood from each volunteer was fractionated into CD4 and CD8 T cells and subsequently into four differentiation subsets. Approximately 120 ml of peripheral blood was taken from each donor, and PBMC were separated by density-gradient centrifugation on Ficoll-Paque PLUS. Sorted cells were lysed in RLT buffer, after which RNA was extracted using a Qiagen RNeasy kit and stored at -80 degrees C.

Library creation used UMI-ligation and nested PCR. An equimolar mix of two oligonucleotides covering both TRBC1 and TRBC2 was used as the beta constant-region primer. Four rounds of PCR were used to amplify ligated cDNA, with nested alpha and beta constant-region primers being used together with the SP2 primer. A single-stranded oligonucleotide carrying the SP2 primer and a 12-nucleotide UMI was ligated to the 3' end of the cDNA by T4 RNA ligase 1. The ligation reaction was kept at 16 degrees C for 20-24 hours. PCR2 was usually performed as a SYBR Green qPCR and halted at a preset threshold so that over-amplification would not occur. Apart from the first purification, every purification step used Agencourt AMPure XP magnetic beads. Libraries were quantified by Qubit and checked on a TapeStation, where a main peak was expected near 650 bp. The pooled libraries were sequenced on an Illumina MiSeq using v2 2x251 paired-end kits, which usually yielded roughly 0.9-2 million reads per sample. Libraries were pooled at about 4 nM per sample, and 5-7% PhiX was added to improve cluster recognition. Per the authors' processing: V and J genes were assigned to Demultiplexor-processed FASTQ reads by Decombinator through tag matching, with a single base-pair mismatch being allowed. By using UMIs, Collapsinator corrected both sequencing errors and the frequency errors caused by PCR heterogeneity. CDR3Translator translated TCRs and extracted CDR3s from the conserved cysteine to the FGXG phenylalanine, flagging non-productive sequences. Gini, Shannon entropy and inverse Simpson indices were calculated on repertoires subsampled to equal numbers of UMI-defined TCRs. Within the linear range, a power law was fitted by maximum likelihood to the distributions of clonotype abundance. For one naive CD8 sample, the pipeline and MIGEC produced similar UMI counts, unique TCR numbers and clonal distributions. A set of several thousand CMV-associated CDR3 sequences, compiled from VDJdb and a published dataset, was used to search the repertoires. TCRdb trimmed public reads at Q25 via fastp, called clones via MiXCR and kept in-frame beta chains. When rows share a CDR3 protein, they turn into one entry using the most common DNA and genes. These V and J calls are TCRdb output, not the study's own analysis. This sample lists about 120,000 distinct CDR3 sequences; 30% to 45% were detected once. The top ten clonotypes cover approximately 0.9% of the sample.

Recombination linked TRBV6-5 to TRBJ2-6; 8 bases in between match TRBD2. The sequenced material came from central memory CD4+ T cells from blood. What this sample's cell subset or site label stands for: central memory, CD45RA- CD27+. The clonotype comes from a human donor in good health. For the CDR3, the sequence is CASSATGGRKGANVLTF. The DNA sequence is as follows: TGTGCCAGCAGTGCCACCGGCGGGAGGAAGGGGGCCAACGTCCTGACTTTC.